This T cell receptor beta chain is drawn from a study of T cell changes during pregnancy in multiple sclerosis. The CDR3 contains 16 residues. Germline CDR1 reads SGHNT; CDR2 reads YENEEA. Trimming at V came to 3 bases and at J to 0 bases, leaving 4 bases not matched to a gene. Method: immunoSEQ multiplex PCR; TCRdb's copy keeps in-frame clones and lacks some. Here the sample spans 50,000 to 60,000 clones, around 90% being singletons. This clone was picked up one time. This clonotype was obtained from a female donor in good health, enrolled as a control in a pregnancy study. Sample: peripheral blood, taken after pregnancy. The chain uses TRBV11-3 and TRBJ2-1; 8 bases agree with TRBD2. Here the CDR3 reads CASSFRGGNSYNEQFF. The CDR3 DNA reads TGTGCCAGCAGCTTCCGGGGGGGAAACTCCTACAATGAGCAGTTCTTC.